These 31 T cell receptor beta chains originate from one sample sequenced in a study of blood T cell repertoires in COVID-19. Assay used: immunoSEQ multiplex PCR; TCRdb lists only in-frame clones, some missing. The table includes approximately 150,000 clones, roughly four fifths detected once. The material sequenced was peripheral blood. These receptors were collected from a human donor in a cohort sampled during active COVID-19.

The table lists this clone with a count of one. The chain carries TRBV7-2 and TRBJ2-7; D not resolved. Per the germline V gene, CDR1 is SGHTA and CDR2 is FQGNSA. The V end lost 1 base, the J end lost 2 bases, and 12 bases lay between the germline ends. The CDR3 runs 15 residues. CDR3 amino acids: CASSLDFRNPYEQYF. CDR3 nucleotide sequence: TGTGCCAGCAGCTTAGATTTCAGGAATCCCTACGAGCAGTACTTC.

The V gene is TRBV18, the J gene TRBJ2-2; 8 bases fit TRBD2. Germline V gene lookup returns CDR1 KGHSH and CDR2 LQKENI. Germline trimming cut 3 bases from V and 1 base from J; bases unmatched to any gene: 7. The CDR3 is 17 amino acids. The CDR3 spells CASSPAGLAGNTGELFF. Written as DNA, the CDR3 is TGTGCCAGCTCACCCGCGGGTCTAGCGGGGAACACCGGGGAGCTGTTTTTT.

The chain recombines TRBV6-5 with TRBJ2-1; 9 positions match TRBD1. The CDR3 runs 15 residues. The germline gives CDR1 MNHEY, CDR2 SVGAGI. Trimming at V came to 6 bases and at J to 1 base, leaving 4 bases not matched to a gene. CDR3 coding DNA: TGTGCCAGCAGCAACGACAGGGGGTCCTACAATGAGCAGTTCTTC. It translates to CASSNDRGSYNEQFF.

A few counts support this clone. This chain joins TRBV30 and TRBJ2-2; TRBD1 matches at 9 bases. Germline CDR1 is GTSNPN and CDR2 is SVGIG (reference sequence). V shed 4 bases, J shed 5 bases, and the junction held 8 bases outside the gene matches. The CDR3 loop spans 15 amino acids. The DNA of the CDR3 is TGTGCCTGGAAGGGGGACAGGGTAATAACCGGGGAGCTGTTTTTT. Amino acid sequence: CAWKGDRVITGELFF.

The count of this clone is one. J is TRBJ2-7 and V is TRBV30, with TRBD1 matching over 8 bases. CDR1 is GTSNPN, CDR2 SVGIG, per germline (reference sequence). Trimming took 3 bases from V and 6 from J; bases not matched to a gene: 7. The CDR3 extends over 13 amino acids. The CDR3 here is CAWSARGPGEQYF. The CDR3 region has the DNA TGTGCCTGGAGCGCCAGGGGGCCTGGCGAGCAGTACTTC.

This chain uses TRBV6-2 or TRBV6-3 with TRBJ2-5, with a possible D match to TRBD1 (5 bases). V was clipped by 4 bases and J by 3 bases, with 9 bases between them. CDR1 is MNHEY and CDR2 is SVGEGT in the germline V gene. The CDR3 covers 13 residues. CDR3 residues: CASSFSTEETQYF. The CDR3 bases are TGTGCCAGCAGTTTCTCGACAGAAGAGACCCAGTACTTC.

The count of this clone is one. The rearrangement uses TRBV10-3 and TRBJ1-1, with D perhaps matching TRBD1 (5 bases). The CDR3 consists of 14 residues. Germline CDR1 is ENHRY and CDR2 is SYGVKD. With 3 bases removed from V and 6 bases from J, the gap between germline ends came to 14 bases. CDR3 nucleotide sequence: TGTGCCATCAGTGAACGGGGGACTCCGTCTGAAGCTTTCTTT. This encodes CAISERGTPSEAFF.

The rearrangement links TRBV7-2 to TRBJ2-1; the match to TRBD2 covers 15 bases. Trimming removed 5 bases from V and 7 bases from J; junction bases left unmatched: 9. The CDR3 is made up of 17 amino acids. The germline V gene encodes CDR1 SGHTA and CDR2 FQGNSA. In DNA form, the CDR3 reads TGTGCCAGCAGCAAAGGACTAGCGGGAGGGCCGGGGAATGAGCAGTTCTTC. This gives the protein CASSKGLAGGPGNEQFF.

A single count supports this clone. CDR3 nucleotides: TGTGCCAGCAGTGAAGAGGGGGCCAGGCGGATCACTGAAGCTTTCTTT. The encoded protein is CASSEEGARRITEAFF. The chain couples TRBV2 to TRBJ1-1; 7 bases line up with TRBD1. CDR3 size: 16 residues. V dropped 1 base and J dropped 4; count of bases not matched to a gene: 9. Germline CDR1 is SNHLY and CDR2 is FYNNEI.

V and J are TRBV10-3 and TRBJ1-1, with 10 bases that match TRBD1. CDR1 and CDR2 (germline): ENHRY, SYGVKD. The CDR3 runs 14 residues. J was trimmed by 3 bases and V by 6 bases; bases with no gene match: 4. CDR3 in DNA: TGTGCCATCAGGAGACAGGGGGCCGACACTGAAGCTTTCTTT. This codes for CAIRRQGADTEAFF.

This clone was seen only once. The rearrangement links TRBV5-1 to TRBJ2-1, with TRBD1 matching over 9 bases. The CDR3 consists of 15 residues. The germline V gene encodes CDR1 SGHRS and CDR2 YFSETQ. The J segment lost 4 bases and the V segment lost 4 bases, leaving 6 bases of the junction unmatched. The CDR3 sequence: CASSVQGAGYNEQFF. The CDR3 coding sequence is TGCGCCAGCAGCGTACAGGGGGCTGGGTACAATGAGCAGTTCTTC.

The sample holds one count of this clone. The CDR3 region is CASSVGFQDTQYF. In DNA, the CDR3 is TGTGCCAGCAGCGTGGGCTTTCAAGATACGCAGTATTTT. V gene TRBV9 combines with J gene TRBJ2-3; D uncertain. With 2 bases removed from V and 5 bases from J, the gap between germline ends came to 9 bases. The CDR3 is made up of 13 amino acids. The germline gives CDR1 SGDLS, CDR2 YYNGEE.

This clone has just one count. The V gene is TRBV28, the J gene TRBJ1-1; no clear D gene. Germline values: CDR1 MDHEN, CDR2 SYDVKM. V dropped 2 bases and J dropped 2 bases, with 9 bases sitting between them. CDR3 size: 14 residues. The CDR3 region has the DNA TGTGCCAGCAGTTTAACGACAACTAACACTGAAGCTTTCTTT. It translates to CASSLTTTNTEAFF. The full variable domain, completed using reference TRBV28 and TRBJ1-1, is DVKVTQSSRYLVKRTGEKVFLECVQDMDHENMFWYRQDPGLGLRLIYFSYDVKMKEKGDIPEGYSVSREKKERFSLILESASTNQTSMYLCASSLTTTNTEAFFGQGTRLTVV.

The chain recombines TRBV6-4 with TRBJ2-3; 11 bases agree with TRBD2. CDR3 length equals 15 residues. The trim removed 8 bases at V and 2 bases at J, leaving 6 bases unmatched. Germline-derived CDR1 and CDR2 are MRHNA and SNTAGT. The CDR3: CASSLGLADTDTQYF. The CDR3, as DNA: TGTGCCAGCTCGCTGGGACTAGCGGACACAGATACGCAGTATTTT.

The chain has TRBV14 and TRBJ2-7, with D tentatively TRBD1 (6 bases). The V gene's germline CDR1 is SGHDN and CDR2 FVKESK. The CDR3 has 15 residues. Trimming shortened V by 1 base and J by 0 bases, and 10 bases separated the two germline ends. CDR3 sequence reads: CASSQAGATSYEQYF. Here the CDR3 DNA reads TGTGCCAGCAGCCAAGCAGGGGCCACCTCCTACGAGCAGTACTTC.

This chain uses TRBV27 with TRBJ1-5; possible D gene TRBD1, 5 bases. Germline CDR1 and CDR2: MNHEY and SMNVEV (reference sequence). Trimming stripped 3 bases from V and 7 bases from J, with 13 bases between. CDR3 length equals 14 residues. The CDR3 region has the DNA TGTGCCAGCAGTTTCGTCCAGGGCCACCAGCCCCAGCATTTT. Protein product: CASSFVQGHQPQHF.

The chain uses TRBV11-3 and TRBJ2-1; 7 bases match TRBD1. The germline V gene encodes CDR1 SGHNT and CDR2 YENEEA. The CDR3 covers 13 residues. V lost 5 bases to trimming and J lost 6 bases; unmatched junction nucleotides: 4. The DNA for the CDR3 is TGTGCCAGCAGCAAGAACAGGGGCAATGAGCAGTTCTTC. Protein product: CASSKNRGNEQFF.

V usage is TRBV4-1 and J usage is TRBJ2-7; 10 positions match TRBD1. The germline V gene has CDR1 MGHRA and CDR2 YSYEKL. With V trimmed by 5 bases and J by 4 bases, 8 bases remained unmatched. There are 15 residues in the CDR3. CDR3 coding DNA: TGCGCCAGCAGCAAGACGGGACAGGGGCAATACGAGCAGTACTTC. The encoded protein is CASSKTGQGQYEQYF.

The chain has TRBV27 and TRBJ2-7; D possibly corresponds to TRBD2 (6 bases). The CDR3 length is 16 residues. V lost 4 bases and J 2 bases, leaving 18 bases between the germline ends. CDR1 is MNHEY and CDR2 is SMNVEV in the germline V gene (reference sequence). The CDR3, as DNA: TGTGCCAGCAGTTCCCCTACGGGGCGGGGCACCTACGAGCAGTACTTC. Translating gives CASSSPTGRGTYEQYF.

CDR3: CASSLRAGTGRANEQYF. The CDR3 DNA reads as TGTGCCAGTAGCCTCAGGGCCGGGACAGGGCGCGCAAACGAGCAGTACTTC. The V gene is TRBV19, the J gene TRBJ2-7; 9 nucleotides line up with TRBD1. The CDR3 is 17 residues long. V trimming: 6 bases; J trimming: 5 bases; junction bases outside the gene matches: 17. Per the germline V gene, CDR1 is LNHDA and CDR2 is SQIVND (reference sequence).

The rearrangement joins TRBV19 to TRBJ1-5; no reliable D call. V lost 5 bases, J lost 11 bases, and 13 bases lay in between. CDR1 and CDR2 from the germline V gene are LNHDA and SQIVND (reference sequence). This CDR3 has 12 amino acids. The DNA for the CDR3 is TGTGCCAGTAGTCGGAGGGATGGGTCCCAGCATTTT. Amino acids: CASSRRDGSQHF. The full variable domain, completed using reference TRBV19 and TRBJ1-5, is DGGITQSPKYLFRKEGQNVTLSCEQNLNHDAMYWYRQDPGQGLRLIYYSQIVNDFQKGDIAEGYSVSREKKESFPLTVTSAQKNPTAFYLCASSRRDGSQHFGDGTRLSIL.

This clone was seen only once. The chain recombines TRBV7-8 with TRBJ2-7; D is unresolved. The V gene lost 3 bases and the J gene lost 9 bases, with 9 bases spanning the gap. The germline V gene encodes CDR1 SGHVS and CDR2 FQNEAQ. The CDR3 totals 11 residues. CDR3 residues: CASSFGLVQYF. The CDR3 bases are TGTGCCAGCAGCTTCGGGTTGGTGCAGTACTTC.

This clone appeared a few times. CDR3 in DNA: TGTGCCAGCTCACCATATACTAGCGGGAGGGTCGAGCAGTACTTC. Translation: CASSPYTSGRVEQYF. The chain has TRBV18 and TRBJ2-7; TRBD2 aligns across 13 bases. Trimming at V came to 2 bases and at J to 6 bases, leaving 4 bases not matched to a gene. This CDR3 is built from 15 residues. Germline CDR1 is KGHSH and CDR2 is LQKENI.

The CDR3 loop reads CASRFLQGWVTEAFF. The CDR3 bases are TGTGCCAGCAGATTCTTACAGGGGTGGGTAACTGAAGCTTTCTTT. The V gene is TRBV6-5, the J gene TRBJ1-1, with TRBD1 matching 7 bases. J was trimmed by 5 bases and V by 6 bases; bases with no gene match: 12. Germline loops: CDR1 MNHEY, CDR2 SVGAGI. CDR3 size: 15 residues.

This clone was seen only once. The genes are TRBV7-9 and TRBJ1-6, with TRBD1 identical over 10 bases. CDR3 size: 15 residues. V shed 1 base, J shed 7 bases, and the junction held 1 base outside the gene matches. The germline V gene encodes CDR1 SEHNR and CDR2 FQNEAQ (reference sequence). The CDR3 sequence is CASSLEGQGNSPLHF. The CDR3 region has the DNA TGTGCCAGCAGCTTAGAGGGACAGGGGAATTCACCCCTCCACTTT. Filled out from reference TRBV7-9 and TRBJ1-6, the complete variable domain reads DTGVSQNPRHKITKRGQNVTFRCDPISEHNRLYWYRQTLGQGPEFLTYFQNEAQLEKSRLLSDRFSAERPKGSFSTLEIQRTEQGDSAMYLCASSLEGQGNSPLHFGNGTRLTVT.

This clone was counted a single time. The V gene is TRBV5-5, the J gene TRBJ2-5, with 9 positions matching TRBD2. The CDR3 is 15 amino acids. J was trimmed by 2 bases and V by 4 bases; bases with no gene match: 6. Germline values: CDR1 SGHKS, CDR2 YYEKEE (reference sequence). CDR3 residues: CASSTELAGQETQYF. CDR3 DNA: TGTGCCAGCAGCACGGAACTAGCGGGTCAAGAGACCCAGTACTTC.

This chain joins TRBV4-2 and TRBJ2-7; tentative D call: TRBD1 (6 bases). The germline CDR1 and CDR2 sequences are LGHNA and YNFKEQ. The V gene lost 2 bases and the J gene lost 2 bases, with 13 bases spanning the gap. The CDR3 length is 15 residues. CDR3 sequence reads: CASSQLDSPAYEQYF. CDR3 bases: TGTGCCAGCAGCCAACTGGACAGTCCTGCCTACGAGCAGTACTTC.

This clone showed up just a few times. This chain connects TRBV11-3 to TRBJ2-2; TRBD2 matches at 7 bases. Germline assignment: CDR1 SGHNT and CDR2 YENEEA. The junction had 1 base not matched to a gene; V was cut back by 2 bases and J by 1 base. The CDR3 covers 15 residues. This chain's CDR3 is CASSLSSGNTGELFF. The CDR3 nucleotides read TGTGCCAGCAGCTTATCTAGCGGGAACACCGGGGAGCTGTTTTTT.

CDR3 residues: CASTLGLVTYNEQFF. The CDR3 bases are TGTGCCAGCACCTTGGGACTCGTTACGTACAATGAGCAGTTCTTC. This chain links TRBV6-5 with TRBJ2-1; D may be TRBD2 (6 bases). Per the germline V gene, CDR1 is MNHEY and CDR2 is SVGAGI. The V end was cut by 7 bases, the J end by 4 bases, with 17 bases between. This CDR3 comprises 15 residues.

The chain couples TRBV5-6 to TRBJ1-1; no definite D call. Germline CDR1 SGHDT, CDR2 YYEEEE. Trimming removed 3 bases from V and 4 bases from J, with 10 bases in between. The CDR3 loop spans 13 amino acids. Here the CDR3 reads CASSSITGTEAFF. CDR3 nucleotide sequence: TGTGCCAGCAGCTCAATCACGGGCACTGAAGCTTTCTTT.

The chain carries TRBV20-1 and TRBJ2-5; D is unclear. Germline V gives CDR1 DFQATT, CDR2 SNEGSKA (reference sequence). V was cut by 3 bases and J by 0 bases, with 14 bases left in between. This CDR3 contains 15 residues. This CDR3 is CSASSGEPNQETQYF. Written as DNA, the CDR3 is TGCAGTGCTAGTTCTGGAGAACCGAACCAAGAGACCCAGTACTTC.